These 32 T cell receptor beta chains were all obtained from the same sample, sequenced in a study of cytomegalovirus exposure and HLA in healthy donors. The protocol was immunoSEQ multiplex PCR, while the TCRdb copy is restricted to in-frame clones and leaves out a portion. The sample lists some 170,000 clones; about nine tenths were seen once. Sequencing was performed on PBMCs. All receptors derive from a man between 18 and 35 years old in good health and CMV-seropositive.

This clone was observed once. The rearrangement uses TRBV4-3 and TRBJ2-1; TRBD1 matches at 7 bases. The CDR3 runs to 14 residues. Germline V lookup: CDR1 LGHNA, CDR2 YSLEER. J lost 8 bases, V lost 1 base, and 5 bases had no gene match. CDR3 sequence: CASSQGRGPDEQFF. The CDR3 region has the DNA TGCGCCAGCAGCCAAGGAAGGGGGCCCGATGAGCAGTTCTTC.

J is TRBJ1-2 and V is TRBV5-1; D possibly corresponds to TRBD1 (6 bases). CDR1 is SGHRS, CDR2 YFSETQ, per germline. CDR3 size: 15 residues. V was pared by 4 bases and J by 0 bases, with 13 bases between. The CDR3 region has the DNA TGCGCCAGCAGCCCCGGGACACATACTAACTATGGCTACACCTTC. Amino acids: CASSPGTHTNYGYTF.

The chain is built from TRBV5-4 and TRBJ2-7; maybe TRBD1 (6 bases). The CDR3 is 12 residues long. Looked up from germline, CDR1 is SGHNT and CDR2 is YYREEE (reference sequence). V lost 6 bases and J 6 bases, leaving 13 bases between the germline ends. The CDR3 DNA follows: TGTGCCAGCACCCTGGACAGCGCCGAGCAGTACTTC. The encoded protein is CASTLDSAEQYF.

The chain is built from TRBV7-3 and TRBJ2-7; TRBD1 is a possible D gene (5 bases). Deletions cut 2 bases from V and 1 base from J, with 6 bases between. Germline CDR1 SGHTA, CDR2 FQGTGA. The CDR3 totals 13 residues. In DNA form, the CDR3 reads TGTGCCAGCAGCTTAGACAGATCCTACGAGCAGTACTTC. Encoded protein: CASSLDRSYEQYF.

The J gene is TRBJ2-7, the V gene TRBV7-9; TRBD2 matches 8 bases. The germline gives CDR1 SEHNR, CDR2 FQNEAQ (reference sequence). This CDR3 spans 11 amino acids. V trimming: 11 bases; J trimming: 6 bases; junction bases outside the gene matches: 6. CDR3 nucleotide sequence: TGTGCCTGCCCCGGGGGGGGCGAGCAGTACTTC. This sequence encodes CACPGGGEQYF.

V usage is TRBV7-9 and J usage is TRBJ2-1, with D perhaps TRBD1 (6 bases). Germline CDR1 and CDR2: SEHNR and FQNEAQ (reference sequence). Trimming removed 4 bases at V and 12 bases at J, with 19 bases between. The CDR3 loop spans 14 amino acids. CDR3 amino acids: CASSWDTRDHSQFF. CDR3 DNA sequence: TGTGCCAGCAGCTGGGACACCAGGGACCACTCGCAGTTCTTC.

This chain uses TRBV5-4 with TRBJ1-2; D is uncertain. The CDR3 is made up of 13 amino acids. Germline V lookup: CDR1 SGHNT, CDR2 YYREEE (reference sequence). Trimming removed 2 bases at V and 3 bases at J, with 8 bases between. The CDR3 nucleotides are TGTGCCAGCAGCTTTCGAGGCGACTATGGCTACACCTTC. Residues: CASSFRGDYGYTF.

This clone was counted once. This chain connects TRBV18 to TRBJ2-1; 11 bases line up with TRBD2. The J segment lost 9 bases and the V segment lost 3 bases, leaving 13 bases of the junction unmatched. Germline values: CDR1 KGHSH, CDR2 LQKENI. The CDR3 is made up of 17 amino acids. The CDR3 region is CASSPNLAGGPITEQFF. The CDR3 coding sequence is TGTGCCAGCTCACCGAATTTAGCGGGAGGGCCAATCACTGAGCAGTTCTTC.

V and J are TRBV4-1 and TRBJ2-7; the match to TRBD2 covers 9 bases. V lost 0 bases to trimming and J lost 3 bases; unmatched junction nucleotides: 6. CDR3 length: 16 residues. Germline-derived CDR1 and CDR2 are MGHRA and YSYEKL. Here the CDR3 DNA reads TGCGCCAGCAGCCAAGATAGGATAGCGGGGGTCTACGAGCAGTACTTC. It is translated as CASSQDRIAGVYEQYF.

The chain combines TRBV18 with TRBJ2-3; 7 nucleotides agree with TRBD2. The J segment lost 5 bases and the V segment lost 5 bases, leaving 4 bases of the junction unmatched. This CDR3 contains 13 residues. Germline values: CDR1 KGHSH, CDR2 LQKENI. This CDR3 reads CASSTTGGDTQYF. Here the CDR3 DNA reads TGTGCCAGCTCAACCACGGGAGGAGATACGCAGTATTTT.

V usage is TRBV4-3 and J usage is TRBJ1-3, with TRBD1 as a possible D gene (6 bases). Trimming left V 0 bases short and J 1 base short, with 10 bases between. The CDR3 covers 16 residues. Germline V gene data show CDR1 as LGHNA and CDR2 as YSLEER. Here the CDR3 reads CASSQDRGGSGNTIYF. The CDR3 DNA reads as TGCGCCAGCAGCCAAGATAGGGGGGGTTCTGGAAACACCATATATTTT.

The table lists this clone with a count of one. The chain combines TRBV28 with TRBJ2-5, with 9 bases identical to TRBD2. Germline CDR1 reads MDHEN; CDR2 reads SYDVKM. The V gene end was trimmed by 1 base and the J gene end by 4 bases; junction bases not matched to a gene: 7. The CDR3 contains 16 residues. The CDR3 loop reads CASSLSLAGGRETQYF. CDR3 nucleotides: TGTGCCAGCAGTTTATCACTAGCGGGTGGTCGAGAGACCCAGTACTTC.

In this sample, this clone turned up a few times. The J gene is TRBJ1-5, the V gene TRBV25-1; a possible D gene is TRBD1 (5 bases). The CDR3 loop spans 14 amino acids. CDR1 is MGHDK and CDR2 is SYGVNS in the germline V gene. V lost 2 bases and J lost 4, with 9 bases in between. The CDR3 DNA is TGTGCCAGCAGTGAACCAGGGCTTAATCAGCCCCAGCATTTT. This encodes CASSEPGLNQPQHF.

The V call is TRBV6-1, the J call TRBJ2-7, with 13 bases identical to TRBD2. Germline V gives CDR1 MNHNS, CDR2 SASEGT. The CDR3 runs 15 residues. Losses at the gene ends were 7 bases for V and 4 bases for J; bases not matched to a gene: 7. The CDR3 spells CASKTGLAGTYEQYF. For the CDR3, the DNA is TGTGCCAGCAAGACGGGACTAGCGGGAACATACGAGCAGTACTTC.

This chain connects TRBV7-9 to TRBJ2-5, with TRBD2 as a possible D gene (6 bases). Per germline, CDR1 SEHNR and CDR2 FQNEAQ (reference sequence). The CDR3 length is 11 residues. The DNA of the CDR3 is TGTGCTGAGGCTAGCGACGAGACCCAGTACTTC. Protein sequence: CAEASDETQYF.

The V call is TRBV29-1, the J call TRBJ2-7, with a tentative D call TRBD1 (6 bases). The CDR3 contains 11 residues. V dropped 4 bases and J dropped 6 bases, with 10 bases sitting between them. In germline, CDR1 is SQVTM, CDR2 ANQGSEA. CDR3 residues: CSVGRRGEQYF. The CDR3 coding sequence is TGCAGCGTTGGGCGCAGGGGCGAGCAGTACTTC.

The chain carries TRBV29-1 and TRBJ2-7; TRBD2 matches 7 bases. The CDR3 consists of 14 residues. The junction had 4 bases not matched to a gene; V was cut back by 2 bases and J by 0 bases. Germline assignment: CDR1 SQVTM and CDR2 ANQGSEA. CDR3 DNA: TGCAGCGTTGAAATAGCGGGCAGCTCCTACGAGCAGTACTTC. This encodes CSVEIAGSSYEQYF.

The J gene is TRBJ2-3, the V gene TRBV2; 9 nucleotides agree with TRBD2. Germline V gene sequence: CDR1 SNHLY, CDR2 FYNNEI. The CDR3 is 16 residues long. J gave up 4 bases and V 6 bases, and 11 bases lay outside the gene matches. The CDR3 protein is CASRPGLARGSDTQYF. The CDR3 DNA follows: TGTGCCAGCAGGCCGGGACTAGCACGGGGGTCAGATACGCAGTATTTT. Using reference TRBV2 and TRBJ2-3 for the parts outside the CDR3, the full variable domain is EPEVTQTPSHQVTQMGQEVILRCVPISNHLYFYWYRQILGQKVEFLVSFYNNEISEKSEIFDDQFSVERPDGSNFTLKIRSTKLEDSAMYFCASRPGLARGSDTQYFGPGTRLTVL.

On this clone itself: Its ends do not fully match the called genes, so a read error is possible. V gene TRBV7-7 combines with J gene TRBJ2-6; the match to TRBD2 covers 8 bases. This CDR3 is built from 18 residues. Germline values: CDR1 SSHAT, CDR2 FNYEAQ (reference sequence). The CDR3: CASSLGGGPGSGANVLTF. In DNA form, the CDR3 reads TGTGCTAGCAGCTTAGGCGGGGGGCCAGGATCTGGGGCCAACGTCCTGACTTTC.

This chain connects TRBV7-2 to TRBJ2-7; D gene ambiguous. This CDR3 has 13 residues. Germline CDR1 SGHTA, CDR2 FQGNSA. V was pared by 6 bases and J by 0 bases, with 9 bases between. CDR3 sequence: CASSPLSSYEQYF. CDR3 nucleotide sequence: TGTGCCAGCAGTCCCCTGAGCTCCTACGAGCAGTACTTC.

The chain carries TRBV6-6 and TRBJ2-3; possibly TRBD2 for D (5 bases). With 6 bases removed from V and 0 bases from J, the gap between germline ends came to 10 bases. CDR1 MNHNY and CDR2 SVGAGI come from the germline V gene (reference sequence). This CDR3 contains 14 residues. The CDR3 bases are TGTGCCAGCAGAACGGACTCCAGCACAGATACGCAGTATTTT. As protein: CASRTDSSTDTQYF.

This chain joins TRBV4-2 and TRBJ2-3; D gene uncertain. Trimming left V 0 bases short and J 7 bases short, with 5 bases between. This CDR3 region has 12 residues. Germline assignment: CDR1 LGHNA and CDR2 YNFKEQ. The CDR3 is CASSQDENTQYF. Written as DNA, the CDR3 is TGTGCCAGCAGCCAAGATGAGAATACGCAGTATTTT.

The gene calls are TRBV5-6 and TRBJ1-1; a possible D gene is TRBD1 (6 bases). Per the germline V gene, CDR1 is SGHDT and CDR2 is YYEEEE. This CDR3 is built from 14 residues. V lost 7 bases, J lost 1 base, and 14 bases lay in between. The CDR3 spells CASLTGTTNTEAFF. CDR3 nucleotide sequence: TGTGCCAGCCTAACAGGGACAACGAACACTGAAGCTTTCTTT. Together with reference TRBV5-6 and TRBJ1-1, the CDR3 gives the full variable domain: DAGVTQSPTHLIKTRGQQVTLRCSPKSGHDTVSWYQQALGQGPQFIFQYYEEEERQRGNFPDRFSGHQFPNYSSELNVNALLLGDSALYLCASLTGTTNTEAFFGQGTRLTVV.

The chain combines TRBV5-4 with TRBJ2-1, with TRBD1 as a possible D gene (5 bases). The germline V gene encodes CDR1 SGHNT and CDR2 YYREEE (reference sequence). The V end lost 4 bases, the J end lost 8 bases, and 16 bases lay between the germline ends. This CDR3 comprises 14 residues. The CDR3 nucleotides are TGTGCCAGCAGCCCCGCGTGGGGCGGACATGAGCAGTTCTTC. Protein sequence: CASSPAWGGHEQFF.

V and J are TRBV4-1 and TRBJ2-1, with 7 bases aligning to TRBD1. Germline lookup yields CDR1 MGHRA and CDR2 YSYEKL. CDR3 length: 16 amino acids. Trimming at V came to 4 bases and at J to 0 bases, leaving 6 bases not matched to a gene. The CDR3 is CASSPSGGFSYNEQFF. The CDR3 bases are TGCGCCAGCAGCCCATCAGGGGGTTTCTCCTACAATGAGCAGTTCTTC.

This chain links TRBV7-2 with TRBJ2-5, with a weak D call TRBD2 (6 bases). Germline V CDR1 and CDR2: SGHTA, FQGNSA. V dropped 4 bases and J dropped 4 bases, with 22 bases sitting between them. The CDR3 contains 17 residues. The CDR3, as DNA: TGTGCCAGCAGCTCTGGGATGGGGACGGGAGCGGGAGAGACCCAGTACTTC. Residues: CASSSGMGTGAGETQYF. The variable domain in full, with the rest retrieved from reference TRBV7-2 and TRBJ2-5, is GAGVSQSPSNKVTEKGKDVELRCDPISGHTALYWYRQSLGQGLEFLIYFQGNSAPDKSGLPSDRFSAERTGGSVSTLTIQRTQQEDSAVYLCASSSGMGTGAGETQYFGPGTRLLVL.

The chain's CDR3 is CSARDRENEQYF. The CDR3 nucleotides read TGCAGCGCCCGGGACAGGGAAAACGAGCAGTACTTC. The chain employs TRBV29-1 and TRBJ2-7; 9 bases map to TRBD1. CDR1 and CDR2 (germline): SQVTM, ANQGSEA. J was trimmed by 5 bases and V by 7 bases; bases with no gene match: 6. The CDR3 consists of 12 residues.

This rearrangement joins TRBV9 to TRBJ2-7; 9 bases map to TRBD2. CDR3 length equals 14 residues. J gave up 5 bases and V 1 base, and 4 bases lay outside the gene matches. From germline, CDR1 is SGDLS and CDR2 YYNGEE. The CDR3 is CASSVRASGNEQYF. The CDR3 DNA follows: TGTGCCAGCAGCGTAAGGGCTAGCGGGAACGAGCAGTACTTC.

Here the CDR3 DNA reads TGTGCCAGCAATGACTGGACTCGAGCTTTCTTT. This gives the protein CASNDWTRAFF. The chain links TRBV6-1 to TRBJ1-1, with D uncertain. Germline lookup yields CDR1 MNHNS and CDR2 SASEGT. Trimming took off 7 bases at V and 10 bases at J, with 13 bases between the two ends. There are 11 residues in the CDR3.

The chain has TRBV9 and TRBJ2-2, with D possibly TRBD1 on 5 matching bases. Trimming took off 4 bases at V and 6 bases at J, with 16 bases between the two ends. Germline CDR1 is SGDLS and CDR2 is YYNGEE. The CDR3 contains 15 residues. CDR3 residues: CASSPQGIGAGELFF. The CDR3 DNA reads TGTGCCAGCAGCCCCCAAGGTATAGGGGCCGGGGAGCTGTTTTTT. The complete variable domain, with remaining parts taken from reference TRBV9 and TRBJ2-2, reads DSGVTQTPKHLITATGQRVTLRCSPRSGDLSVYWYQQSLDQGLQFLIQYYNGEERAKGNILERFSAQQFPDLHSELNLSSLELGDSALYFCASSPQGIGAGELFFGEGSRLTVL.

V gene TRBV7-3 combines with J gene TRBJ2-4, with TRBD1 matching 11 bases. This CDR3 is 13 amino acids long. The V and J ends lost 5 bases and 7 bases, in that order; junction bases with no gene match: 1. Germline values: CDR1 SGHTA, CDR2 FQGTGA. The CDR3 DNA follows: TGTGCCAGCAGCCGGACAGGGGGCAACATTCAGTACTTC. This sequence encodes CASSRTGGNIQYF.

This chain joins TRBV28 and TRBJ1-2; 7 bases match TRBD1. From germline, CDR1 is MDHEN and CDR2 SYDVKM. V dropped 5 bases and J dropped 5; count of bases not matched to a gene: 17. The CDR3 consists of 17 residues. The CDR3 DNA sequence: TGTGCCAGCAGTCAGGGACAGTCGCCTTACTCCCAATATGGCTACACCTTC. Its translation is CASSQGQSPYSQYGYTF.